This TCR beta chain was sequenced during a study of T cells in Graves' hyperthyroidism and ophthalmopathy. The study, taken as a whole, reports: In blood, most of the thyroid clonotypes expanded above 0.001 were also present.

Unmatched junction bases numbered 11, after V lost 0 bases and J lost 0 bases. This CDR3 comprises 19 residues. Germline CDR1 and CDR2: LGHDT and YNNKEL (reference sequence). It was RNA transcripts that yielded the amplified TCR beta CDR3 regions. HTBI primers drove first-round RT-PCR of the TCR CDR3. One entry per CDR3 protein, called by TCRdb with MiXCR from the multiplex PCR reads. The table includes around 620,000 distinct CDR3 sequences, approximately 14% detected once. This clonotype has a count of ten or more. The antigen is not known. The receptor's source is a woman aged 18-29 years with Graves' ophthalmopathy. The sequenced sample was blood. The V gene is TRBV3-1, the J gene TRBJ2-3, with 8 bases fitting TRBD2. CDR3 nucleotides: TGTGCCAGCAGCCAAGATGCTCTGGCTAGCGGGCTGAGCACAGATACGCAGTATTTT. Protein sequence: CASSQDALASGLSTDTQYF.